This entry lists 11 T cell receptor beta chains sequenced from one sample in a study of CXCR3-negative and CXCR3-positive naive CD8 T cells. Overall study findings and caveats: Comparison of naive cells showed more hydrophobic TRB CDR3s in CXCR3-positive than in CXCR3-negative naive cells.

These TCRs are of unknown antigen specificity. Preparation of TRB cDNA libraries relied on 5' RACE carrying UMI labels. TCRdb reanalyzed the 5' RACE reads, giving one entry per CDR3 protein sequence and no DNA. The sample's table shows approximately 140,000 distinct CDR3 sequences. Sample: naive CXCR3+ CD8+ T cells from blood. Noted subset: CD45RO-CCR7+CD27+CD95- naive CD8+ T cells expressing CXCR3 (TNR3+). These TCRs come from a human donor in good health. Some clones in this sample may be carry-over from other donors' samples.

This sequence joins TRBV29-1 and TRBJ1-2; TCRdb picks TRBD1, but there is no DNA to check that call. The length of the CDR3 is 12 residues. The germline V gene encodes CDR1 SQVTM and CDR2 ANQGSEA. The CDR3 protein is CSVPDSNYGYTF.

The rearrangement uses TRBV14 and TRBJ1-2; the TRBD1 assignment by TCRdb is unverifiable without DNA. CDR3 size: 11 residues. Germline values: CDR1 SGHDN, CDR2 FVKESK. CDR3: CASSQGGAHTF.

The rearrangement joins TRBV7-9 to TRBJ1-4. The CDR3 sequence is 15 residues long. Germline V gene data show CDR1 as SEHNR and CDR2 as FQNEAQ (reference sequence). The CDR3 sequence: CASSPEVGPDEKLFF.

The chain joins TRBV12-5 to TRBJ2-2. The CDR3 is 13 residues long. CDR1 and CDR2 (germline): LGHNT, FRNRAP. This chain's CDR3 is CASGFWGTGELFF.

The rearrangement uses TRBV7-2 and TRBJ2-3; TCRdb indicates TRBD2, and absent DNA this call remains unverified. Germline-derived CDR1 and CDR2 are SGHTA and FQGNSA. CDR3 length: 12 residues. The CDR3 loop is CASSSLGNTQYF. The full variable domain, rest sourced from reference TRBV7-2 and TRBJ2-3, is GAGVSQSPSNKVTEKGKDVELRCDPISGHTALYWYRQSLGQGLEFLIYFQGNSAPDKSGLPSDRFSAERTGGSVSTLTIQRTQQEDSAVYLCASSSLGNTQYFGPGTRLTVL.

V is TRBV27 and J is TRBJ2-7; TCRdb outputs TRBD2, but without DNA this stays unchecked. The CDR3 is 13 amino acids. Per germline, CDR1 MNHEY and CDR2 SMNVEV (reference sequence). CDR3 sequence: CASRTEAGYEQYF.

This chain's CDR3 is CASSIGPGGPDTQYF. The genes are TRBV7-9 and TRBJ2-3; TCRdb's D call, TRBD2, is unchecked because there is no DNA. Germline assignment: CDR1 SEHNR and CDR2 FQNEAQ (reference sequence). This CDR3 contains 15 residues.

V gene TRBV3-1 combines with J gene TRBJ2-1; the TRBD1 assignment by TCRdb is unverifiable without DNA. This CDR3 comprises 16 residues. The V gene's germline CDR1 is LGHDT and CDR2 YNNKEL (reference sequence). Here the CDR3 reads CASSALSGQVYNEQFF.

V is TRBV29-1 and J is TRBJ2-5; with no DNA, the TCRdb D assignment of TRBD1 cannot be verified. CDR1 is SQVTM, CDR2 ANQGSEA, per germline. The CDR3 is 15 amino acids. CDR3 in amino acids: CSVEDVPDRGETQYF.

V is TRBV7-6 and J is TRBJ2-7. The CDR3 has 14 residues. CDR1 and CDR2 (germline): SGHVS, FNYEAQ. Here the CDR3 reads CASSHNRESYEQYF.

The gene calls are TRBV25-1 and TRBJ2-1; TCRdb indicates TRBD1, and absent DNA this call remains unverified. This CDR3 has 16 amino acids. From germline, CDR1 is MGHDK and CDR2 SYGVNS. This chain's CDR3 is CASSELGGVTYNEQFF.